A selection of T cell receptor beta chains follows, all from one sample in a study of T-cell memory formation after mild COVID-19. TCRdb re-called the 5' RACE reads through MiXCR, storing one row per CDR3 protein. The sample has about 600,000 distinct CDR3 sequences, about 20% seen once; the top ten hold about 8.4%. The sequencing input was PBMCs or a T cell subset sorted from them (not recorded which). The receptors here all came from an adult woman who had mild COVID-19 (a few samples of this study predate the infection). Cell type and time point are not known. CDR3s include the opening cysteine and the closing phenylalanine or tryptophan. D genes are given only for firm matches.

V gene: TRBV20-1; J gene: TRBJ2-7; D gene: .; CDR3 protein: CSAIGRVHSYEQYF
V gene: TRBV7-9; J gene: TRBJ2-2; D gene: .; CDR3 protein: CASSLALTWEWGELFF
V gene: TRBV5-5; J gene: TRBJ2-1; D gene: .; CDR3 protein: CASSPIEQFF
V gene: TRBV30; J gene: TRBJ1-5; D gene: TRBD1; CDR3 protein: CAWSRQGNQPQHF
V gene: TRBV12-3/TRBV12-4; J gene: TRBJ1-1; D gene: TRBD1; CDR3 protein: CASSPRQGARNTEAFF
V gene: TRBV5-1; J gene: TRBJ2-7; D gene: .; CDR3 protein: CASSFTPTGSFLAYEQYF
V gene: TRBV10-3; J gene: TRBJ2-5; D gene: TRBD1; CDR3 protein: CAISPGTGGEETQYF
V gene: TRBV15; J gene: TRBJ2-7; D gene: TRBD1; CDR3 protein: CATSVPGQGSYEQYF
V gene: TRBV7-7; J gene: TRBJ2-3; D gene: TRBD1; CDR3 protein: CASSPGTGRATDTQYF
V gene: TRBV3-1; J gene: TRBJ2-4; D gene: TRBD2; CDR3 protein: CASSHTARTSLKNIQYF
V gene: TRBV19; J gene: TRBJ2-3; D gene: .; CDR3 protein: CASSADSGQDTQYF
V gene: TRBV7-9; J gene: TRBJ2-1; D gene: TRBD1; CDR3 protein: CASSLGTGFNEQFF
V gene: TRBV3-1; J gene: TRBJ1-2; D gene: .; CDR3 protein: CASSPGFSGYGYTF
V gene: TRBV7-9; J gene: TRBJ1-1; D gene: .; CDR3 protein: CASRPGKVGMNTEAFF
V gene: TRBV7-2; J gene: TRBJ2-1; D gene: TRBD2; CDR3 protein: CASSLGLAAWNEQFF
V gene: TRBV5-1; J gene: TRBJ1-4; D gene: .; CDR3 protein: CASSQGVAIGEKLFF
V gene: TRBV18; J gene: TRBJ1-2; D gene: .; CDR3 protein: CASSLLQDPRGNTF
V gene: TRBV19; J gene: TRBJ1-2; D gene: TRBD1; CDR3 protein: CASSRYLGTGGLGYTF
V gene: TRBV7-8; J gene: TRBJ2-1; D gene: .; CDR3 protein: CASSSTFGTRNNEQFF
V gene: TRBV11-2; J gene: TRBJ2-3; D gene: .; CDR3 protein: CASSLSGRDTDTQYF
V gene: TRBV5-6; J gene: TRBJ1-1; D gene: .; CDR3 protein: CASSLAATSREAFF
V gene: TRBV2; J gene: TRBJ1-2; D gene: TRBD1; CDR3 protein: CASSGIRTGGYGYTF
V gene: TRBV5-1; J gene: TRBJ1-3; D gene: TRBD1; CDR3 protein: CASSRIYRGENTIYF
V gene: TRBV9; J gene: TRBJ2-7; D gene: .; CDR3 protein: CASSPRSGYSYEQYF
V gene: TRBV29-1; J gene: TRBJ2-7; D gene: .; CDR3 protein: CSVGGLMSYEQYF
V gene: TRBV19; J gene: TRBJ2-5; D gene: TRBD2; CDR3 protein: CASADAGLAGRETQYF
V gene: TRBV6-5; J gene: TRBJ2-2; D gene: .; CDR3 protein: CASGRTGTPSGELFF
V gene: TRBV3-1; J gene: TRBJ2-2; D gene: TRBD1; CDR3 protein: CASSHRGSNTGELFF
V gene: TRBV6-5; J gene: TRBJ1-5; D gene: .; CDR3 protein: CASSLHLGPSQPQHF
V gene: TRBV30; J gene: TRBJ2-5; D gene: TRBD2; CDR3 protein: CAWSGSRGRASETQYF
V gene: TRBV3-1; J gene: TRBJ2-3; D gene: TRBD2; CDR3 protein: CASSQEGLAGGGTDTQYF
V gene: TRBV7-9; J gene: TRBJ2-7; D gene: .; CDR3 protein: CASEGIRAPYEQYF
V gene: TRBV20-1; J gene: TRBJ2-1; D gene: TRBD2; CDR3 protein: CSARTSGRGSYNEQFF
V gene: TRBV4-3; J gene: TRBJ2-2; D gene: .; CDR3 protein: CASSQGPGLVTGELFF
V gene: TRBV7-2; J gene: TRBJ2-1; D gene: .; CDR3 protein: CASSLFSGGGNNEQFF
V gene: TRBV15; J gene: TRBJ2-7; D gene: TRBD1; CDR3 protein: CATSRGKGQGAHEQYF
V gene: TRBV29-1; J gene: TRBJ2-5; D gene: .; CDR3 protein: CSVGWTAEETQYF
V gene: TRBV6-6; J gene: TRBJ1-6; D gene: TRBD1; CDR3 protein: CASSYGQGDNSPLHF
V gene: TRBV6-2/TRBV6-3; J gene: TRBJ2-1; D gene: .; CDR3 protein: CASRKLGFDEQFF
V gene: TRBV12-3/TRBV12-4; J gene: TRBJ1-1; D gene: TRBD1; CDR3 protein: CASSPGTGEYTEAFF
V gene: TRBV10-3; J gene: TRBJ2-3; D gene: .; CDR3 protein: CAINKVGGSTDTQYF
V gene: TRBV6-1; J gene: TRBJ2-7; D gene: .; CDR3 protein: CASSEAPATVQYF
V gene: TRBV20-1; J gene: TRBJ1-1; D gene: .; CDR3 protein: CSARDLNTEAFF
V gene: TRBV5-4; J gene: TRBJ2-1; D gene: TRBD1; CDR3 protein: CASSPGQGAQFF
V gene: TRBV24-1; J gene: TRBJ2-3; D gene: TRBD1; CDR3 protein: CATSDRQGVGDTQYF
V gene: TRBV4-3; J gene: TRBJ2-1; D gene: .; CDR3 protein: CASSQGTRGYNEQFF
V gene: TRBV12-3/TRBV12-4; J gene: TRBJ2-3; D gene: TRBD1; CDR3 protein: CASSYRDSGTDTQYF
V gene: TRBV12-3/TRBV12-4; J gene: TRBJ1-2; D gene: .; CDR3 protein: CASSLDRRWDWGNYGYTF
V gene: TRBV12-3/TRBV12-4; J gene: TRBJ1-5; D gene: .; CDR3 protein: CASSLRSGQPQHF
V gene: TRBV19; J gene: TRBJ1-5; D gene: .; CDR3 protein: CASSLGGGVGNQPQHF